A single sample gave rise to the 13 T cell receptor beta chains below, sequenced in a study of T-cell reconstitution after alpha-beta-depleted transplantation in children. Preparation of the TCRbeta library involved a method that used unique molecular identifiers. TCRdb ran MiXCR on the PCR reads and lists one entry per CDR3 protein. The sample lists about 200,000 distinct CDR3 sequences, roughly 6.6% occurring once. Sample: PBMCs, taken before TCRalphabeta/CD19-depleted stem cell transplant. The receptors stem from a boy aged 2 to 10 with acute lymphoblastic leukemia, due to receive a stem cell transplant.

This chain joins TRBV12-3 or TRBV12-4 and TRBJ2-3, with D perhaps matching TRBD2 (6 bases). The CDR3 runs to 20 residues. The germline V and J ends were trimmed by 3 bases and 2 bases, with 27 bases remaining between them. The CDR3 DNA reads TGTGCCAGCAGTTTGGGCCGTTTGCGGGGCCCGCTCCCACACACAGATACGCAGTATTTT. It encodes CASSLGRLRGPLPHTDTQYF.

This clonotype was detected many times. The chain carries TRBV5-6 and TRBJ2-1; 9 bases fit TRBD2. V shed 1 base, J shed 4 bases, and the junction held 6 bases outside the gene matches. Germline CDR1 SGHDT, CDR2 YYEEEE. The length of the CDR3 is 16 residues. The CDR3 protein is CASSLYAGGAYNEQFF. In DNA form, the CDR3 reads TGTGCCAGCAGCTTGTACGCGGGAGGGGCTTACAATGAGCAGTTCTTC.

This clonotype showed up many times. The chain carries TRBV20-1 and TRBJ2-7; D call uncertain. This CDR3 contains 11 residues. V gave up 1 base and J gave up 2 bases, with 3 bases separating them. CDR1 and CDR2 (germline): DFQATT, SNEGSKA (reference sequence). DNA for the CDR3: TGCAGTGCTAGAGTTACCTACGAGCAGTACTTC. It specifies CSARVTYEQYF.

This clonotype was observed at least ten times. The chain is built from TRBV7-2 and TRBJ2-3; D is undetermined. The length of the CDR3 is 14 residues. Germline V gives CDR1 SGHTA, CDR2 FQGNSA. Trimming shortened V by 2 bases and J by 0 bases, and 6 bases separated the two germline ends. Here the CDR3 reads CASSLRVSTDTQYF. The CDR3 bases are TGTGCCAGCAGCTTAAGGGTTAGCACAGATACGCAGTATTTT.

This clonotype was seen many times. The V gene is TRBV29-1, the J gene TRBJ1-1, with no clear D. CDR1 and CDR2 (germline): SQVTM, ANQGSEA. Trimming took 6 bases from V and 1 from J, leaving 18 bases between them. The CDR3 contains 15 residues. The CDR3: CSVAASWTANTEAFF. The CDR3 bases are TGCAGCGTGGCTGCATCATGGACGGCGAACACTGAAGCTTTCTTT. The full variable domain, with the rest looked up from reference TRBV29-1 and TRBJ1-1, is SAVISQKPSRDICQRGTSLTIQCQVDSQVTMMFWYRQQPGQSLTLIATANQGSEATYESGFVIDKFPISRPNLTFSTLTVSNMSPEDSSIYLCSVAASWTANTEAFFGQGTRLTVV.

This clonotype was detected only a few times. The chain is built from TRBV12-3 or TRBV12-4 and TRBJ2-7; 8 positions match TRBD1. This CDR3 contains 15 residues. After removal of 3 bases from V and 4 bases from J, the junction contained 8 bases not matched to a gene. Here the CDR3 DNA reads TGTGCCAGCAGTTTGGATGGACAGGGTGGGTACGAGCAGTACTTC. Amino acids: CASSLDGQGGYEQYF.

A word on this clonotype: The junction does not match germline at one end; this may be a read error. V usage is TRBV3-1 and J usage is TRBJ2-7; D gene unclear. The germline V gene has CDR1 LGHDT and CDR2 YNNKEL (reference sequence). The CDR3 is made up of 15 amino acids. This CDR3 is CACSQEASLVYEQYF. The DNA of the CDR3 is TGTGCCTGCAGCCAAGAGGCCAGTTTAGTCTACGAGCAGTACTTC.

This clonotype occurred many times. The V call is TRBV12-3 or TRBV12-4, the J call TRBJ1-5; D is uncertain. This CDR3 spans 12 amino acids. V gave up 1 base and J gave up 11 bases, with 9 bases separating them. Written as DNA, the CDR3 is TGTGCCAGCAGTTTAGTAGGGCGAGCCCAGCATTTT. Translation gives CASSLVGRAQHF.

In this sample, this clonotype turned up many times. This rearrangement joins TRBV5-1 to TRBJ2-1, with D unresolved. The CDR3 spans 15 residues. CDR1 is SGHRS, CDR2 YFSETQ, per germline. Trimming stripped 2 bases from V and 0 bases from J, with 9 bases between. CDR3 bases: TGCGCCAGCAGCTTATCTCCTAGCTCCTACAATGAGCAGTTCTTC. Protein sequence: CASSLSPSSYNEQFF.

This clonotype was found many times. The rearrangement uses TRBV20-1 and TRBJ1-2; TRBD1 matches 10 bases. CDR3 length: 15 amino acids. Germline-derived CDR1 and CDR2 are DFQATT and SNEGSKA (reference sequence). V shed 2 bases and J 6 bases; nucleotides not matched to a gene: 9. The DNA for the CDR3 is TGCAGTGCTAGAAGCCTACGGGACAGGGGACATGGCTACACCTTC. Translated: CSARSLRDRGHGYTF.

As regards this clonotype: A read error may explain this, as a much larger clone is one base away. The genes are TRBV15 and TRBJ1-4; D gene unclear. The V gene's germline CDR1 is LNHNV and CDR2 YYDKDF (reference sequence). The CDR3 has 17 residues. The CDR3 DNA follows: TGTGCCGCCAGCAGAGATTTAAGGCTATTTAGTAATGAAAAACTGTTTTTT. It specifies CAASRDLRLFSNEKLFF.

This clonotype appeared many times. The rearrangement joins TRBV29-1 to TRBJ1-1; possible D gene TRBD1, 5 bases. Trimming pared 3 bases from V and 8 bases from J, leaving 10 bases between. The germline gives CDR1 SQVTM, CDR2 ANQGSEA. This CDR3 has 11 amino acids. Written as DNA, the CDR3 is TGCAGCGTTGAGTCGGGGACCGAAGCTTTCTTT. Encoded protein: CSVESGTEAFF. Full variable domain (missing parts from reference TRBV29-1 and TRBJ1-1): SAVISQKPSRDICQRGTSLTIQCQVDSQVTMMFWYRQQPGQSLTLIATANQGSEATYESGFVIDKFPISRPNLTFSTLTVSNMSPEDSSIYLCSVESGTEAFFGQGTRLTVV.

This clonotype was seen at least ten times. J is TRBJ1-5 and V is TRBV2; no definite D call. This CDR3 is 12 amino acids long. V was trimmed by 5 bases and J by 2 bases, leaving 4 bases between them. The germline gives CDR1 SNHLY, CDR2 FYNNEI. For the CDR3, the DNA is TGTGCCAGCAGTTCACGCAATCAGCCCCAGCATTTT. Protein: CASSSRNQPQHF.